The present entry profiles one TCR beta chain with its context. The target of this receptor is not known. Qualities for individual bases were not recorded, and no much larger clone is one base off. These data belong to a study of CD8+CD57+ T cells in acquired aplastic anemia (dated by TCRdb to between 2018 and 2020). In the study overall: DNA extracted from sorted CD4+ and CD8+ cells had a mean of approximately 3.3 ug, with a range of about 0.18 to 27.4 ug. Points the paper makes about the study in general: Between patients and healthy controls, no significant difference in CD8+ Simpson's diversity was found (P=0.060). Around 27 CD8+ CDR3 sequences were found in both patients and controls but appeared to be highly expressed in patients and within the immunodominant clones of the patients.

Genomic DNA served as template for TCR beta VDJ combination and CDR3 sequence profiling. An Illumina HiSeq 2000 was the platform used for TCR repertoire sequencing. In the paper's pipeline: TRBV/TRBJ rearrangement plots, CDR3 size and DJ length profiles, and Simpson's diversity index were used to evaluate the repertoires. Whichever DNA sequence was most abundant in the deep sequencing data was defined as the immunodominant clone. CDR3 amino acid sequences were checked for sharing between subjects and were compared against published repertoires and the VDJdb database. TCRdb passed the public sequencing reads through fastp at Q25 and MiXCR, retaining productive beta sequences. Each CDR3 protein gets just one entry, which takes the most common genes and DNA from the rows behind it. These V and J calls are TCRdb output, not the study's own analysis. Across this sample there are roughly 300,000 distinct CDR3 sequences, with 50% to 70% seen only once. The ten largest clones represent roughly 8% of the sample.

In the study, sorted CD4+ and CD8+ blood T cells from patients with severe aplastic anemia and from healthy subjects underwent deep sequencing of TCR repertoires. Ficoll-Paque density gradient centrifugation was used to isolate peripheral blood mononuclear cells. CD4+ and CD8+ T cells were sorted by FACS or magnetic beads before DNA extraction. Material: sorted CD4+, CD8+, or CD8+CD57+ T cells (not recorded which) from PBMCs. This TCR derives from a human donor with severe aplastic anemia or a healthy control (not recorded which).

At the DNA level, the sequence is TGCAGTGCTCAGGGACAGGACAATCAGCCCCAGCATTTT. The encoded protein is CSAQGQDNQPQHF. The chain uses TRBV20-1 and TRBJ1-5; 8 of the junction bases match TRBD1. Clipping removes 5 bases from V and 3 bases from J, with 3 as the unmatched junction base count. According to the germline V gene (reference sequence), CDR1 reads DFQATT and CDR2 reads SNEGSKA. Including the terminal cysteine and phenylalanine, the CDR3 comprises 13 residues. Just CDR3 DNA is preserved here, 39 bases in frame from base 1.